These 25 T cell receptor beta chains were all obtained from the same sample, sequenced in a study of cytomegalovirus exposure and HLA in healthy donors. Use of 60 Vbeta and 13 Jbeta primers characterized the PCR. Assay: immunoSEQ multiplex PCR; the TCRdb copy retains only in-frame clones and omits some. This sample's table reports roughly 53,000 clones. Sequencing was carried out using PBMCs. The receptors shown here come from a man younger than 30 in good health and CMV-seropositive.

As regards this clone: The same CDR3 also results from other DNA sequences found in this sample. The CDR3 bases are TGTGCCATCAGTGAGGGACAGATGAACACTGAAGCTTTCTTT. Protein sequence: CAISEGQMNTEAFF. The chain links TRBV10-3 to TRBJ1-1, with D possibly matching TRBD1 (6 bases). CDR1 and CDR2 (germline): ENHRY, SYGVKD. The CDR3 loop spans 14 amino acids. V lost 2 bases and J lost 0, with 7 bases in between.

The CDR3 protein is CASSFVTGGSYEQYF. The CDR3 region has the DNA TGTGCCAGCAGCTTTGTTACAGGGGGCTCCTACGAGCAGTACTTC. This chain joins TRBV7-8 and TRBJ2-7, with 8 bases matching TRBD1. The CDR3 is 15 amino acids. Germline V CDR1 and CDR2: SGHVS, FQNEAQ. V dropped 3 bases and J dropped 0; count of bases not matched to a gene: 4.

The chain employs TRBV27 and TRBJ2-7, with TRBD1 matching 8 bases. The CDR3 is 14 amino acids. Germline lookup yields CDR1 MNHEY and CDR2 SMNVEV (reference sequence). Losses at the gene ends were 8 bases for V and 7 bases for J; bases not matched to a gene: 13. The CDR3 DNA reads TGTGCCAGCCACGCGCAGGGGGCAGTATGGGAGCAGTACTTC. This sequence encodes CASHAQGAVWEQYF.

J is TRBJ1-4 and V is TRBV5-1; D gene uncertain. This CDR3 has 14 residues. In germline, CDR1 is SGHRS, CDR2 YFSETQ. Trimming removed 0 bases at V and 8 bases at J, with 11 bases between. The CDR3 here is CASSLGQVKEKLFF. The CDR3 bases are TGCGCCAGCAGCTTGGGGCAGGTGAAGGAAAAACTGTTTTTT.

V and J are TRBV28 and TRBJ2-5; D gene unclear. Germline V gene sequence: CDR1 MDHEN, CDR2 SYDVKM. V lost 4 bases and J lost 4, with 13 bases in between. The CDR3 loop spans 14 amino acids. In DNA, the CDR3 is TGTGCCAGCAGTTCCCGACTGAATTTAGAGACCCAGTACTTC. It translates to CASSSRLNLETQYF.

This chain connects TRBV27 to TRBJ1-1, with no clear D. V lost 2 bases and J 3 bases, leaving 13 bases between the germline ends. There are 15 residues in the CDR3. Germline values: CDR1 MNHEY, CDR2 SMNVEV (reference sequence). CDR3 region: CASSLIFGRDTEAFF. As DNA, the CDR3 is TGTGCCAGCAGTTTAATCTTTGGTAGAGACACTGAAGCTTTCTTT.

V is TRBV9 and J is TRBJ2-3; 13 nucleotides line up with TRBD2. The V gene end was trimmed by 0 bases and the J gene end by 3 bases; junction bases not matched to a gene: 1. Germline CDR1 SGDLS, CDR2 YYNGEE. The CDR3 is 16 residues long. The CDR3 sequence: CASSVGLAGGTDTQYF. For the CDR3, the DNA is TGTGCCAGCAGCGTAGGACTAGCGGGAGGAACAGATACGCAGTATTTT.

This rearrangement joins TRBV5-1 to TRBJ1-1; D not resolved. The V end lost 0 bases, the J end lost 0 bases, and 12 bases lay between the germline ends. This CDR3 contains 16 residues. The germline V gene has CDR1 SGHRS and CDR2 YFSETQ. The CDR3, as DNA: TGCGCCAGCAGCTTGGCCGGGAGTCGCGTGAACACTGAAGCTTTCTTT. Encoded protein: CASSLAGSRVNTEAFF. The full variable domain, its missing parts supplied by reference TRBV5-1 and TRBJ1-1, is KAGVTQTPRYLIKTRGQQVTLSCSPISGHRSVSWYQQTPGQGLQFLFEYFSETQRNKGNFPGRFSGRQFSNSRSEMNVSTLELGDSALYLCASSLAGSRVNTEAFFGQGTRLTVV.

The rearrangement joins TRBV10-3 to TRBJ1-1; D might be TRBD1 (6 bases). V lost 2 bases, J lost 1 base, and 11 bases lay in between. The CDR3 length is 15 residues. Germline V gene lookup returns CDR1 ENHRY and CDR2 SYGVKD. CDR3 sequence: CAISERTERNTEAFF. CDR3 nucleotide sequence: TGTGCCATCAGTGAGCGGACAGAGAGGAACACTGAAGCTTTCTTT.

V and J are TRBV30 and TRBJ2-1; D gene ambiguous. Germline CDR1 and CDR2: GTSNPN and SVGIG (reference sequence). This CDR3 comprises 13 residues. Trimming cost V 4 bases and J 4 bases, with 11 bases left between them. In DNA, the CDR3 is TGTGCCTGGACCCGCCCTCTATACAATGAGCAGTTCTTC. Translating gives CAWTRPLYNEQFF. Full variable domain (rest looked up from reference TRBV30 and TRBJ2-1): SQTIHQWPATLVQPVGSPLSLECTVEGTSNPNLYWYRQAAGRGLQLLFYSVGIGQISSEVPQNLSASRPQDRQFILSSKKLLLSDSGFYLCAWTRPLYNEQFFGPGTRLTVL.

This sequence joins TRBV27 and TRBJ2-6; no definite D call. CDR1 MNHEY and CDR2 SMNVEV come from the germline V gene (reference sequence). The CDR3 sequence is 16 residues long. V was trimmed by 3 bases and J by 0 bases, leaving 9 bases between them. The CDR3 DNA reads TGTGCCAGCAGTTTTAATTCTGTCTCTGGGGCCAACGTCCTGACTTTC. This encodes CASSFNSVSGANVLTF.

This chain links TRBV7-9 with TRBJ2-3; 12 bases align to TRBD2. J was trimmed by 1 base and V by 5 bases; bases with no gene match: 4. Germline CDR1 and CDR2: SEHNR and FQNEAQ (reference sequence). This CDR3 has 16 amino acids. The CDR3 spells CASSRGLAGRTDTQYF. CDR3 DNA sequence: TGTGCCAGCAGCCGAGGACTAGCGGGACGCACAGATACGCAGTATTTT.

This sequence joins TRBV5-1 and TRBJ2-7, with a weak D call TRBD2 (6 bases). The CDR3 runs 14 residues. In germline, CDR1 is SGHRS, CDR2 YFSETQ. The ends were cut back, 2 bases at V and 3 bases at J, with 12 bases in the middle. Here the CDR3 reads CASSLLTSNYEQYF. DNA for the CDR3: TGCGCCAGCAGCTTATTGACTAGTAACTACGAGCAGTACTTC. Looking up the rest from reference TRBV5-1 and TRBJ2-7 gives the full variable domain: KAGVTQTPRYLIKTRGQQVTLSCSPISGHRSVSWYQQTPGQGLQFLFEYFSETQRNKGNFPGRFSGRQFSNSRSEMNVSTLELGDSALYLCASSLLTSNYEQYFGPGTRLTVT.

This chain connects TRBV27 to TRBJ2-2; possibly TRBD2 for D (6 bases). The CDR3 consists of 16 residues. Germline CDR1 is MNHEY and CDR2 is SMNVEV (reference sequence). V lost 5 bases and J 5 bases, leaving 18 bases between the germline ends. The CDR3 DNA reads TGTGCCAGCAGTCCGGGACTGGACCTGATTACCGGGGAGCTGTTTTTT. Translation: CASSPGLDLITGELFF.

This chain uses TRBV2 with TRBJ1-2; a possible D gene is TRBD1 (6 bases). Germline V CDR1 and CDR2: SNHLY, FYNNEI. This CDR3 spans 12 amino acids. Trimming stripped 4 bases from V and 10 bases from J, with 13 bases between. The CDR3, as DNA: TGTGCCAGCAGTGGGACAGCCTCGGTCTACACCTTC. Translated: CASSGTASVYTF.

The chain combines TRBV13 with TRBJ1-2, with TRBD1 identical over 10 bases. V trimming: 5 bases; J trimming: 3 bases; junction bases outside the gene matches: 9. This CDR3 spans 16 amino acids. The germline gives CDR1 PRHDT, CDR2 FYEKMQ (reference sequence). The CDR3 region is CASSNRQGAWDYGYTF. In DNA, the CDR3 is TGTGCCAGCAGCAACCGACAGGGGGCCTGGGACTATGGCTACACCTTC.

The V gene is TRBV6-5, the J gene TRBJ1-2, with 7 bases fitting TRBD1. Germline-derived CDR1 and CDR2 are MNHEY and SVGAGI. V dropped 6 bases and J dropped 7; count of bases not matched to a gene: 11. The length of the CDR3 is 14 residues. In nucleotides, the CDR3 is TGTGCCAGCAGCCCCGGACAGGTGGGAGGTGGCTACACCTTC. Protein: CASSPGQVGGGYTF.

The chain employs TRBV29-1 and TRBJ2-7, with D maybe TRBD2 (6 bases). CDR3 length: 13 amino acids. CDR1 SQVTM and CDR2 ANQGSEA come from the germline V gene. V shed 4 bases and J shed 4 bases, with 14 bases lying between them. The CDR3, as DNA: TGCAGCGTTGTGGTCGGGAGCCGATACGAGCAGTACTTC. As protein: CSVVVGSRYEQYF.

The chain couples TRBV5-4 to TRBJ2-1, with TRBD1 as a possible D gene (6 bases). The CDR3 is 14 amino acids. V dropped 5 bases and J dropped 8 bases, with 17 bases sitting between them. Germline CDR1 is SGHNT and CDR2 is YYREEE (reference sequence). CDR3: CASSYWTASYEQFF. DNA for the CDR3: TGTGCCAGCAGTTACTGGACAGCCTCCTATGAGCAGTTCTTC.

This chain links TRBV27 with TRBJ1-1; the D gene is possibly TRBD1 (6 bases). CDR1 MNHEY and CDR2 SMNVEV come from the germline V gene (reference sequence). V was clipped by 1 base and J by 1 base, with 13 bases between them. The CDR3 totals 16 residues. CDR3: CASSLWGGTPNTEAFF. The CDR3 DNA reads as TGTGCCAGCAGTTTATGGGGGGGCACACCGAACACTGAAGCTTTCTTT.

The rearrangement links TRBV7-6 to TRBJ1-1, with 7 bases lining up with TRBD1. With V trimmed by 3 bases and J by 1 base, 2 bases remained unmatched. There are 14 residues in the CDR3. Germline V gives CDR1 SGHVS, CDR2 FNYEAQ. The chain's CDR3 is CASSLGQTNTEAFF. DNA of the CDR3: TGTGCCAGCAGCTTGGGACAGACGAACACTGAAGCTTTCTTT.

The chain combines TRBV6-4 with TRBJ2-3; 13 bases line up with TRBD2. CDR3 length equals 15 residues. Germline V lookup: CDR1 MRHNA, CDR2 SNTAGT. V was clipped by 5 bases and J by 6 bases; unmatched bases: 5. Written as DNA, the CDR3 is TGTGCCAGCAGTCGACTAGCGGGAGGTGCCGATACGCAGTATTTT. Translated: CASSRLAGGADTQYF.

The chain recombines TRBV7-9 with TRBJ1-1, with 9 bases matching TRBD1. Germline V gives CDR1 SEHNR, CDR2 FQNEAQ (reference sequence). The CDR3 covers 14 residues. V lost 1 base to trimming and J lost 10 bases; unmatched junction nucleotides: 7. The CDR3 sequence is CASSLDGQGSLAFF. The CDR3 DNA sequence: TGTGCCAGCAGCTTAGACGGACAGGGGAGTCTAGCTTTCTTT.

The chain employs TRBV19 and TRBJ1-5; 8 bases are a match to TRBD1. Germline V CDR1 and CDR2: LNHDA, SQIVND (reference sequence). V shed 6 bases, J shed 2 bases, and the junction held 6 bases outside the gene matches. This CDR3 spans 15 amino acids. CDR3 nucleotides: TGTGCCAGTAGAGTATTGACAGGGGGCAATCAGCCCCAGCATTTT. Its protein is CASRVLTGGNQPQHF.

V gene TRBV7-9 combines with J gene TRBJ2-5; tentative D call: TRBD1 (6 bases). The CDR3 has 14 residues. Trimming shortened V by 7 bases and J by 2 bases, and 14 bases separated the two germline ends. Germline CDR1 SEHNR, CDR2 FQNEAQ (reference sequence). CDR3: CASIEWGQQETQYF. The CDR3 region has the DNA TGTGCCAGCATAGAATGGGGACAACAAGAGACCCAGTACTTC.